Below are 11 T cell receptor beta chains sequenced from a single sample in a study of shared clonotypes between healthy human individuals. Sequencing was performed with immunoSEQ multiplex PCR; in TCRdb, only in-frame clones are kept and a portion is missing. The sample lists some 2,000,000 clones, 85% to 95% occurring once. Specimen: naive CD4+ T cells sorted from blood. Subset of the sample: CD45RA+ positively selected. Receptors were obtained from a man younger than 35 in good health.

With respect to this clone: A far larger clone differs by one base, so this is likely a read error. At the DNA level, this CDR3 is encoded by other sequences in the same sample as well. This chain joins TRBV14 and TRBJ2-7, with 9 bases that match TRBD2. This CDR3 contains 17 residues. The V gene's germline CDR1 is SGHDN and CDR2 FVKESK. The CDR3 sequence is CASSQGWGLALPDEQYF. The CDR3 DNA reads as TGCGCCAGCAGCCAGGGTTGGGGACTAGCACTTCCGGACGAGCAGTACTTC.

The V call is TRBV2, the J call TRBJ2-5; 7 bases line up with TRBD1. Germline V gene lookup returns CDR1 SNHLY and CDR2 FYNNEI. V shed 5 bases, J shed 8 bases, and the junction held 8 bases outside the gene matches. CDR3 length: 13 amino acids. The CDR3 is CASSQTGTETQYF. The CDR3 coding sequence is TGTGCCAGCAGTCAGACAGGGACGGAAACCCAGTACTTC.

This chain uses TRBV21-1 with TRBJ2-1; TRBD2, the table's D call, was not compared with the DNA. TRBV21-1 is a pseudogene segment. The CDR3 has 14 residues. The CDR3 coding sequence is TGTGCCAGCAGCAAAGGCCGAGATTACAATGAGCAGTTCTTC. It codes for CASSKGRDYNEQFF.

CDR3 region: CSVRSPIHGTDTQYF. DNA of the CDR3: TGCAGCGTTCGATCACCTATTCACGGCACAGATACGCAGTATTTT. The chain uses TRBV29-1 and TRBJ2-3; unclear D gene. Germline V gene sequence: CDR1 SQVTM, CDR2 ANQGSEA. Trimming removed 5 bases from V and 1 base from J, with 16 bases in between. The CDR3 loop spans 15 amino acids.

The V and J genes are TRBV7-2 and TRBJ2-5; 7 bases agree with TRBD2. The germline CDR1 and CDR2 sequences are SGHTA and FQGNSA. V shed 0 bases and J 5 bases; nucleotides not matched to a gene: 12. This CDR3 is built from 17 residues. Written as DNA, the CDR3 is TGTGCCAGCAGCTTAGCATGGTCGGGAGGACGACGGGAGACCCAGTACTTC. This gives the protein CASSLAWSGGRRETQYF.

This clone has just one count. The genes are TRBV28 and TRBJ2-5; 13 positions agree with TRBD2. The CDR3 contains 15 residues. V lost 6 bases, J lost 7 bases, and 8 bases stayed unmatched. Germline values: CDR1 MDHEN, CDR2 SYDVKM. The CDR3 coding sequence is TGTGCCAGCAGCCGAACTAGCGGGGGGGCCTGGACCCAGTACTTC. Amino acid sequence: CASSRTSGGAWTQYF.

The chain carries TRBV6-5 and TRBJ2-7; perhaps TRBD1 as D (6 bases). The length of the CDR3 is 13 residues. Trimming removed 6 bases from V and 1 base from J, with 10 bases in between. Germline V gene sequence: CDR1 MNHEY, CDR2 SVGAGI. As DNA, the CDR3 is TGTGCCAGCAGGACAGGTAATTCCTACGAGCAGTACTTC. Translating gives CASRTGNSYEQYF.

About this clone itself: The sample carries other DNA sequences with the same CDR3. The CDR3 nucleotides read TGTGCCAGCAGCCCTGGGACAGGGACCTACGAGCAGTACTTC. Amino acids: CASSPGTGTYEQYF. This sequence joins TRBV7-9 and TRBJ2-7; TRBD1 matches at 9 bases. The J segment lost 2 bases and the V segment lost 5 bases, leaving 4 bases of the junction unmatched. Germline CDR1 reads SEHNR; CDR2 reads FQNEAQ (reference sequence). The CDR3 contains 14 residues.

This CDR3 reads CASSYYQTGELFF. DNA for the CDR3: TGTGCCAGCAGTTACTATCAGACCGGGGAGCTGTTTTTT. The chain joins TRBV6-6 to TRBJ2-2; D unresolved. V was clipped by 1 base and J by 5 bases, with 5 bases between them. The CDR3 extends over 13 amino acids. CDR1 MNHNY and CDR2 SVGAGI come from the germline V gene (reference sequence).

This rearrangement joins TRBV10-3 to TRBJ2-2, with 10 bases matching TRBD2. There are 15 residues in the CDR3. Germline trimming cut 6 bases from V and 5 bases from J; bases unmatched to any gene: 6. Germline CDR1 reads ENHRY; CDR2 reads SYGVKD. CDR3 amino acids: CAISPSGSVTGELFF. The CDR3 DNA sequence: TGTGCCATCAGCCCTAGCGGGAGTGTTACCGGGGAGCTGTTTTTT.

This chain uses TRBV30 with TRBJ1-3, with D tentatively TRBD1 (5 bases). Germline V lookup: CDR1 GTSNPN, CDR2 SVGIG (reference sequence). The CDR3 has 16 residues. V lost 2 bases and J lost 0, with 14 bases in between. CDR3 DNA sequence: TGTGCCTGGAGTTCTGGGGGAGACGGCTCTGGAAACACCATATATTTT. It translates to CAWSSGGDGSGNTIYF.